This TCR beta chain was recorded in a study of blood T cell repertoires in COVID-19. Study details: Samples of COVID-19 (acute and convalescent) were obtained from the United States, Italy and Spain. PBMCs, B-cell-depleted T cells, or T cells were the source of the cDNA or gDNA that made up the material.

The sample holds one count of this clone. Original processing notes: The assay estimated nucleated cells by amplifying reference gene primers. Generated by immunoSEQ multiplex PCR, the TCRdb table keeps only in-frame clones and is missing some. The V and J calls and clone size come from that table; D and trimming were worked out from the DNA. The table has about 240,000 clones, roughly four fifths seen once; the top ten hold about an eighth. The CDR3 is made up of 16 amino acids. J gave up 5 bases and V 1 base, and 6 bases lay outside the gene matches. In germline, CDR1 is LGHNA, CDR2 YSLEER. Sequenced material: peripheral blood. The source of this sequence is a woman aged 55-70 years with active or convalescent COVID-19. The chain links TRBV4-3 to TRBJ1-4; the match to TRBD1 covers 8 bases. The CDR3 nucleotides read TGCGCCAGCAGCCAAGGGGCAAACAGGGGGAATGAAAAACTGTTTTTT. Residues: CASSQGANRGNEKLFF.